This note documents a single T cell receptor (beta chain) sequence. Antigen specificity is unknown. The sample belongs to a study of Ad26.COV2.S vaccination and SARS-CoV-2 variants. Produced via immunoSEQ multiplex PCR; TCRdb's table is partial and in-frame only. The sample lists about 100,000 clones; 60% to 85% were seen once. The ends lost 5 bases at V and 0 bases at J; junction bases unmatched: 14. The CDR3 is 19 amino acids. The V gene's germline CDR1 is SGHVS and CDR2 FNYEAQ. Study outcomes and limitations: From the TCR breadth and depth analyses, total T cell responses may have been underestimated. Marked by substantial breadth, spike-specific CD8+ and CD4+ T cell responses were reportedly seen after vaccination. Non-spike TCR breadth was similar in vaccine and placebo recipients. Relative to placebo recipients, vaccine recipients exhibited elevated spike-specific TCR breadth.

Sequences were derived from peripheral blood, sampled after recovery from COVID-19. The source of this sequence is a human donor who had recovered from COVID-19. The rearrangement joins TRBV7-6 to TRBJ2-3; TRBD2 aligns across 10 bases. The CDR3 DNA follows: TGTGCCAGCAGCCCCCAGGGGCTAGCGGGGGCCTTTAGCACAGATACGCAGTATTTT. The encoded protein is CASSPQGLAGAFSTDTQYF.